What follows are 5 T cell receptor beta chains derived from one specimen sequenced in a study of blood T cell repertoires in COVID-19. Repertoires were generated with immunoSEQ multiplex PCR, while TCRdb's copy carries only in-frame clones and drops some. The sample holds hundreds of thousands of clones, 86% seen once. The sample consisted of peripheral blood. All receptors come from an older woman with COVID-19, enrolled during active disease.

The gene calls are TRBV4-3 and TRBJ1-2, with 12 bases lining up with TRBD1. The CDR3 loop spans 17 amino acids. The germline CDR1 and CDR2 sequences are LGHNA and YSLEER. V lost 2 bases, J lost 7 bases, and 11 bases stayed unmatched. Here the CDR3 DNA reads TGCGCCAGCAGCCAATATGGGACAGGGGGCAAGGAGGGTGGCTACACCTTC. Protein product: CASSQYGTGGKEGGYTF.

In this sample, this clone turned up once. This chain connects TRBV28 to TRBJ2-3, with a weak D call TRBD2 (5 bases). V was cut by 4 bases and J by 0 bases, with 14 bases left in between. From germline, CDR1 is MDHEN and CDR2 SYDVKM. CDR3 length: 16 residues. This CDR3 is CASSSGWGVSTDTQYF. The DNA of the CDR3 is TGTGCCAGCAGTTCGGGCTGGGGAGTCAGCACAGATACGCAGTATTTT. Combining the CDR3 with reference TRBV28 and TRBJ2-3 gives the whole variable domain DVKVTQSSRYLVKRTGEKVFLECVQDMDHENMFWYRQDPGLGLRLIYFSYDVKMKEKGDIPEGYSVSREKKERFSLILESASTNQTSMYLCASSSGWGVSTDTQYFGPGTRLTVL.

This chain joins TRBV27 and TRBJ1-5; D may be TRBD1 (6 bases). The V end lost 6 bases, the J end lost 1 base, and 19 bases lay between the germline ends. This CDR3 is 17 amino acids long. Germline CDR1 and CDR2: MNHEY and SMNVEV (reference sequence). The CDR3 loop is CASRSRWDTLSNQPQHF. Written as DNA, the CDR3 is TGTGCCAGCAGATCCCGATGGGACACCTTAAGCAATCAGCCCCAGCATTTT.

The table lists this clone with a few counts. J is TRBJ1-1 and V is TRBV5-1, with TRBD1 identical over 8 bases. Germline V gives CDR1 SGHRS, CDR2 YFSETQ. V shed 4 bases, J shed 3 bases, and the junction held 8 bases outside the gene matches. The CDR3 loop spans 15 amino acids. CDR3 sequence (DNA): TGCGCCAGCAGCCGGTCCCCGGACAGGGACACTGAAGCTTTCTTT. It encodes CASSRSPDRDTEAFF.

The chain uses TRBV25-1 and TRBJ1-6; D is possibly TRBD1 (5 bases). CDR3 length equals 14 residues. V dropped 7 bases and J dropped 7 bases, with 14 bases sitting between them. Germline CDR1 reads MGHDK; CDR2 reads SYGVNS. For the CDR3, the DNA is TGTGCCAGCACCCGACAGCAATGGAATTCACCCCTCCACTTT. This codes for CASTRQQWNSPLHF.